Below, 5 T cell receptor beta chains from the same sample are listed, as sequenced in a study of cytomegalovirus exposure and HLA in healthy donors. PCR employed 60 Vbeta and 13 Jbeta primers. Sequencing used immunoSEQ multiplex PCR; TCRdb keeps in-frame clones, though not all of them. The data show more than 85,000 clones, about 80% seen once. The sequencing sample was made of PBMCs. The receptors derive from a female donor in good health and CMV-seropositive.

In its sample, this clone was seen once. The chain joins TRBV14 to TRBJ1-2; the match to TRBD1 covers 11 bases. Per the germline V gene, CDR1 is SGHDN and CDR2 is FVKESK. The CDR3 is 17 residues long. The J segment lost 3 bases and the V segment lost 1 base, leaving 7 bases of the junction unmatched. CDR3 sequence: CASSQAPGQGEDYGYTF. The CDR3 bases are TGTGCCAGCAGCCAAGCCCCGGGACAGGGGGAGGACTATGGCTACACCTTC. Looking up the rest from reference TRBV14 and TRBJ1-2 gives the full variable domain: EAGVTQFPSHSVIEKGQTVTLRCDPISGHDNLYWYRRVMGKEIKFLLHFVKESKQDESGMPNNRFLAERTGGTYSTLKVQPAELEDSGVYFCASSQAPGQGEDYGYTFGSGTRLTVV.

This clone was recorded only once. The chain carries TRBV12-5 and TRBJ1-5; TRBD1 matches 8 bases. The CDR3 runs to 16 residues. The V gene end was trimmed by 4 bases and the J gene end by 4 bases; junction bases not matched to a gene: 9. From germline, CDR1 is LGHNT and CDR2 FRNRAP. The CDR3 DNA follows: TGTGCTAGTGGTTCACAACAGGGGGTCCCGAATCAGCCCCAGCATTTT. This encodes CASGSQQGVPNQPQHF.

The chain is built from TRBV19 and TRBJ1-5; 7 nucleotides align to TRBD1. Germline V gives CDR1 LNHDA, CDR2 SQIVND (reference sequence). CDR3 length: 15 residues. Trimming removed 7 bases from V and 0 bases from J; junction bases left unmatched: 6. The CDR3 DNA is TGTGCCAGTACCTGGGACAGCTATAGCAATCAGCCCCAGCATTTT. Translation: CASTWDSYSNQPQHF.

V gene TRBV7-2 combines with J gene TRBJ2-3; no firm D call. V shed 5 bases and J shed 0 bases, with 9 bases lying between them. CDR3 size: 14 residues. Per the germline V gene, CDR1 is SGHTA and CDR2 is FQGNSA. CDR3 coding DNA: TGTGCCAGCAGCCTAAGACACAGCACAGATACGCAGTATTTT. Its translation: CASSLRHSTDTQYF.

The chain links TRBV30 to TRBJ1-4; tentatively, D is TRBD1 (6 bases). The length of the CDR3 is 14 residues. With 1 base removed from V and 8 bases from J, the gap between germline ends came to 14 bases. CDR1 GTSNPN and CDR2 SVGIG come from the germline V gene (reference sequence). CDR3 in amino acids: CAWSAGAWGEKLFF. CDR3 nucleotide sequence: TGTGCCTGGAGTGCAGGGGCTTGGGGGGAAAAACTGTTTTTT.